This T cell receptor (beta chain) came from a study of blood T cell repertoires in COVID-19. The wider study: COVID-19 samples from acute and convalescent phases originated in the United States, Italy and Spain.

In germline, CDR1 is MNHNY, CDR2 SVGAGI (reference sequence). The CDR3 totals 13 residues. V was pared by 5 bases and J by 2 bases, with 9 bases between. Authors' data handling: Reference gene primers were amplified, and this amplification served to estimate nucleated cell counts. TCRdb's copy holds only in-frame clones and misses some; the assay was immunoSEQ multiplex PCR. V, J and clone size are those of that table, while D and trimming were read from the DNA. Of approximately 670,000 clones detected, 75% to 90% appear once; the ten largest clones hold about 0.24%. This clone was observed once. The chain has TRBV6-6 and TRBJ1-2, with D possibly matching TRBD1 (6 bases). The sample taken for sequencing was peripheral blood. This clonotype originated in a young woman with acute or convalescent COVID-19. This chain's CDR3 is CASSNRENYGYTF. The CDR3 nucleotides are TGTGCCAGCAGTAACAGGGAGAACTATGGCTACACCTTC.